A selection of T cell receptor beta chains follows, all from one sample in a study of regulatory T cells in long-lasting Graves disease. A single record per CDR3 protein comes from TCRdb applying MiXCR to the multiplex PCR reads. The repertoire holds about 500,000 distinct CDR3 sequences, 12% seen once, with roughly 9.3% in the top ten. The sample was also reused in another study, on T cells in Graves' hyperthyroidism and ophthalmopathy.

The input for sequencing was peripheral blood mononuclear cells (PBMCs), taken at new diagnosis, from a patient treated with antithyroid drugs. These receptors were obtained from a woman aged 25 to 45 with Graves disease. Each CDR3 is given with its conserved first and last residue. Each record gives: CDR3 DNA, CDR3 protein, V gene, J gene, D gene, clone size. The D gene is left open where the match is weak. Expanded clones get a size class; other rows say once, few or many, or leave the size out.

DNA: TGTGCCAGTACCTCAGAGGACAGGTCTGGAAACACCATATATTTT
CDR3: CASTSEDRSGNTIYF
V: TRBV19
J: TRBJ1-3
D: TRBD1
size: few

DNA: TGTGCCACCAGCCGTGGAGGGGGGAACTATGGCTACACCTTC
CDR3: CATSRGGGNYGYTF
V: TRBV15
J: TRBJ1-2
D: -
size: -

DNA: TGTGCCAGCAGCCGAGGGGGGAGGGCCCCCAATGAGCAGTTCTTC
CDR3: CASSRGGRAPNEQFF
V: TRBV2
J: TRBJ2-1
D: -
size: many

DNA: TGCGCCAGCAGCCAGCCCACAGGGTACGAGCAGTTCTTC
CDR3: CASSQPTGYEQFF
V: TRBV4-1
J: TRBJ2-1
D: -
size: few

DNA: TGTGCCAGCAGCTTGGGACAGAGAGAAGACTACGAGCAGTACTTC
CDR3: CASSLGQREDYEQYF
V: TRBV7-2
J: TRBJ2-7
D: TRBD1
size: many

DNA: TGTGCCAGTAGTCCCCGACCGGGTGGGGTAGGCTACGAGCAGTACTTC
CDR3: CASSPRPGGVGYEQYF
V: TRBV19
J: TRBJ2-7
D: -
size: -

DNA: TGTGCCAGCACCGCCGACATCTTGAACACTGAAGCTTTCTTT
CDR3: CASTADILNTEAFF
V: TRBV12-3/TRBV12-4
J: TRBJ1-1
D: -
size: many

DNA: TGCAGTGCTAGATCCCTGGCGGGAGGGCCCCTTTCGGGCGAGCAGTACTTC
CDR3: CSARSLAGGPLSGEQYF
V: TRBV20-1
J: TRBJ2-7
D: TRBD2
size: many

DNA: TGTGCCAGCAGGCGTCGGTGGGGGAACACTGAAGCTTTCTTT
CDR3: CASRRRWGNTEAFF
V: TRBV28
J: TRBJ1-1
D: -
size: few

DNA: TGTGCCAGCAGTCACGGGACCTATAATTCACCCCTCCACTTT
CDR3: CASSHGTYNSPLHF
V: TRBV27
J: TRBJ1-6
D: -
size: -

DNA: TGTGCCAGCAGCGTGGAGGTGGTAGAGACTGAAGCTTTCTTT
CDR3: CASSVEVVETEAFF
V: TRBV2
J: TRBJ1-1
D: -
size: many

DNA: TGCGCCAGCAGCTTCACAGGGACTGGAAACACCATATATTTT
CDR3: CASSFTGTGNTIYF
V: TRBV5-1
J: TRBJ1-3
D: -
size: few

DNA: TGTGCCAGCACGTCTCAGGTCGATACGCAGTATTTT
CDR3: CASTSQVDTQYF
V: TRBV6-1
J: TRBJ2-3
D: -
size: many

DNA: TGTGCCAGCAGTTACTCGAAAGGGGTCGGGGCGGCGGCTCACAATGAGCAGTTCTTC
CDR3: CASSYSKGVGAAAHNEQFF
V: TRBV6-5
J: TRBJ2-1
D: -
size: few

DNA: TGTGCCAGCAGTGAAGGCGGGAACTCTGGAAACACCATATATTTT
CDR3: CASSEGGNSGNTIYF
V: TRBV9
J: TRBJ1-3
D: -
size: many

DNA: TGTGCCAGCAGTTTATTCAGCCAGGACTACGAGCAGTACTTC
CDR3: CASSLFSQDYEQYF
V: TRBV27
J: TRBJ2-7
D: -
size: many

DNA: TGTGCCACCAGCAGAGGTAGCGGGAGGCCCGGGACCCAGTACTTC
CDR3: CATSRGSGRPGTQYF
V: TRBV15
J: TRBJ2-5
D: TRBD2
size: many

DNA: TGTGCCACCAGAACAGGGTCTCGAGGCTACACCTTC
CDR3: CATRTGSRGYTF
V: TRBV28
J: TRBJ1-2
D: -
size: few

DNA: TGTGCCAGCAGCCTAGCACTAGCGGGAGTGGAGACCCAGTACTTC
CDR3: CASSLALAGVETQYF
V: TRBV5-4
J: TRBJ2-5
D: TRBD2
size: many

DNA: TGTGCCAGCAGTGTCCAGGGCGCGGTTTTCACTGAAGCTTTCTTT
CDR3: CASSVQGAVFTEAFF
V: TRBV2
J: TRBJ1-1
D: -
size: many

DNA: TGTGCCAGCAGTTTAGAGGACAGGGAGGCTGAAGCTTTCTTT
CDR3: CASSLEDREAEAFF
V: TRBV12-3/TRBV12-4
J: TRBJ1-1
D: TRBD1
size: many

DNA: TGTGCCAGCAGTTTAAATAGGGAGTTCGGGGCCAACGTCCTGACTTTC
CDR3: CASSLNREFGANVLTF
V: TRBV27
J: TRBJ2-6
D: -
size: many

DNA: TGCAGTGCGGACGGGATCGGGTACAATGAGCAGTTCTTC
CDR3: CSADGIGYNEQFF
V: TRBV20-1
J: TRBJ2-1
D: -
size: many

DNA: TGTGCCAGCAGCTTAGTCGACAGGAGGTCCTACAATGAGCAGTTCTTC
CDR3: CASSLVDRRSYNEQFF
V: TRBV11-2
J: TRBJ2-1
D: -
size: many

DNA: TGTGCCAGCAGTCCGTACGGGCCGGACGGAACTGAAGCTTTCTTT
CDR3: CASSPYGPDGTEAFF
V: TRBV6-1
J: TRBJ1-1
D: -
size: many

DNA: TGTGCCACCAGTACTAGTAGCGGGAGAGAGACCCAGTACTTC
CDR3: CATSTSSGRETQYF
V: TRBV24-1
J: TRBJ2-5
D: TRBD2
size: many

DNA: TGTGCCAGCAGCCATCCGAGGTACAGGGCGAACACCGGGGAGCTGTTTTTT
CDR3: CASSHPRYRANTGELFF
V: TRBV4-2
J: TRBJ2-2
D: -
size: -

DNA: TGTGCCATCAGTGCGTTCGGGAGCTACGAGCAGTACTTC
CDR3: CAISAFGSYEQYF
V: TRBV10-3
J: TRBJ2-7
D: -
size: many

DNA: TGTGCCACCAGTGATTCGCCAGGGGCAGATACGCAGTATTTT
CDR3: CATSDSPGADTQYF
V: TRBV24-1
J: TRBJ2-3
D: -
size: many

DNA: TGTGCCAGCAGCGGCTACGAGCAGTACTTC
CDR3: CASSGYEQYF
V: TRBV11-2
J: TRBJ2-7
D: -
size: many

DNA: TGTGCCAGCAGTTCCTCCAGACAGGGACGAATTCAGTACTTC
CDR3: CASSSSRQGRIQYF
V: TRBV28
J: TRBJ2-4
D: TRBD1
size: many

DNA: TGTGCCAGCAAGGTAGAGGCGGGATCACAAGAGACCCAGTACTTC
CDR3: CASKVEAGSQETQYF
V: TRBV28
J: TRBJ2-5
D: -
size: -

DNA: TGCAGCATGGGACTGGGCAACACCATATATTTT
CDR3: CSMGLGNTIYF
V: TRBV29-1
J: TRBJ1-3
D: -
size: many

DNA: TGTGCCAGCAGCTTAGGGCCCAGAATAGGCACTGAAGCTTTCTTT
CDR3: CASSLGPRIGTEAFF
V: TRBV7-9
J: TRBJ1-1
D: -
size: many

DNA: TGTGCCAGCAGTCCAAGTAGCGGGGCCTCCTACAATGAGCAGTTCTTC
CDR3: CASSPSSGASYNEQFF
V: TRBV7-3
J: TRBJ2-1
D: TRBD2
size: few

DNA: TGCAGTGCTAGAGATGGGGGGGGAGGGGGCAATGAGCAGTTCTTC
CDR3: CSARDGGGGGNEQFF
V: TRBV20-1
J: TRBJ2-1
D: -
size: many

DNA: TGTGCCAGCAGCCCATCTTCTGGCCTTTACTCCTACAATGAGCAGTTCTTC
CDR3: CASSPSSGLYSYNEQFF
V: TRBV7-2
J: TRBJ2-1
D: -
size: few

DNA: TGCAGTGCTAGAGATACGGGGCTGACTAATGAAAAACTGTTTTTT
CDR3: CSARDTGLTNEKLFF
V: TRBV20-1
J: TRBJ1-4
D: -
size: few

DNA: TGTGCCAGCAGTTCCCAAGGACAGGGGAAGCTTTACGAGCAGTACTTC
CDR3: CASSSQGQGKLYEQYF
V: TRBV28
J: TRBJ2-7
D: TRBD1
size: many

DNA: TGTGCCAGCAGTTTAAGGCGACAGGTCGCTTATGGCTACACCTTC
CDR3: CASSLRRQVAYGYTF
V: TRBV12-3/TRBV12-4
J: TRBJ1-2
D: -
size: many

DNA: TGTGCCAGCAGTTTATCGGTTAGAGCCCCCTACAATGAGCAGTTCTTC
CDR3: CASSLSVRAPYNEQFF
V: TRBV27
J: TRBJ2-1
D: -
size: many

DNA: TGTGCCAGCAAGTGGGGCGGCTCCTACAATGAGCAGTTCTTC
CDR3: CASKWGGSYNEQFF
V: TRBV13
J: TRBJ2-1
D: -
size: many

DNA: TGTGCCAGCAGTGAAGCGCTCGGGACCCCGAGAACGCCCCAGCATTTT
CDR3: CASSEALGTPRTPQHF
V: TRBV6-1
J: TRBJ1-5
D: -
size: many

DNA: TGTGCCAGCAGCTCTATCAGCTTTGAGCAGTTCTTC
CDR3: CASSSISFEQFF
V: TRBV5-5
J: TRBJ2-1
D: -
size: few

DNA: TGTGCCAGCAGCAGAAACAGGGCGGATACGCAGTATTTT
CDR3: CASSRNRADTQYF
V: TRBV2
J: TRBJ2-3
D: -
size: many

DNA: TGTGCCACCAGCAGAGACCCCCCGTGGGTAGTAAGCACAGATACGCAGTATTTT
CDR3: CATSRDPPWVVSTDTQYF
V: TRBV15
J: TRBJ2-3
D: -
size: many

DNA: TGTGCCATCAGCCTGACCGCCGTAGCTATCGTAGATACGCAGTATTTT
CDR3: CAISLTAVAIVDTQYF
V: TRBV10-3
J: TRBJ2-3
D: -
size: many

DNA: TGTGCCAGCAGGGAACGGATATCGGACGAGCAGTACTTC
CDR3: CASRERISDEQYF
V: TRBV11-2
J: TRBJ2-7
D: -
size: many

DNA: TGTGCCAGCAGCGTAGGTCCATCGGGGGCCAATAACTATGGCTACACCTTC
CDR3: CASSVGPSGANNYGYTF
V: TRBV9
J: TRBJ1-2
D: -
size: -

DNA: TGTGCCAGCAGCCCACGACTAGCGGGAGCGACAGATACGCAGTATTTT
CDR3: CASSPRLAGATDTQYF
V: TRBV11-2
J: TRBJ2-3
D: TRBD2
size: -

DNA: TGTGCCAGCAGTGAATATCGGGAGCAGGGTGCAGATACGCAGTATTTT
CDR3: CASSEYREQGADTQYF
V: TRBV2
J: TRBJ2-3
D: -
size: many

DNA: TGTGCCAGTAGTATCTCCTCGAATTCACCCCTCCACTTT
CDR3: CASSISSNSPLHF
V: TRBV19
J: TRBJ1-6
D: -
size: -

DNA: TGCGCCAGCAGCCGCCCCGGGGGTGGGGCGAGGGATGAAAAACTGTTTTTT
CDR3: CASSRPGGGARDEKLFF
V: TRBV4-1
J: TRBJ1-4
D: -
size: -

DNA: TGTGCCAGCAGCCTATCTAGCGGGAGTAACTTCGATGAGCAGTTCTTC
CDR3: CASSLSSGSNFDEQFF
V: TRBV7-3
J: TRBJ2-1
D: TRBD2
size: many

DNA: TGCAGCGTTAGGGACTCCGTAAACACCGGGGAGCTGTTTTTT
CDR3: CSVRDSVNTGELFF
V: TRBV29-1
J: TRBJ2-2
D: -
size: -

DNA: TGCGCCAGCAGCTTGGAAGGGGGACGGTATTTT
CDR3: CASSLEGGRYF
V: TRBV5-1
J: TRBJ2-3
D: -
size: many

DNA: TGTGCCAGCCGTCAGGGCGTAAACAACGAGCAGTACTTC
CDR3: CASRQGVNNEQYF
V: TRBV7-2
J: TRBJ2-7
D: -
size: -

DNA: TGTGCCACCAGTGATCAGACTAGATTCTCCTACAATGAGCAGTTCTTC
CDR3: CATSDQTRFSYNEQFF
V: TRBV24-1
J: TRBJ2-1
D: -
size: many

DNA: TGTGCCAGTAGTATTGGTGGTAGTGCTAACTATGGCTACACCTTC
CDR3: CASSIGGSANYGYTF
V: TRBV19
J: TRBJ1-2
D: -
size: many

DNA: TGTGCCAGCAGTGGACCTATGTACTCTGGGGCCAACGTCCTGACTTTC
CDR3: CASSGPMYSGANVLTF
V: TRBV12-3/TRBV12-4
J: TRBJ2-6
D: -
size: few